In its sample, the clone carrying this T cell receptor beta chain was seen many times. Its antigen is not known. V dropped 1 base and J dropped 5; count of bases not matched to a gene: 9. From germline, CDR1 is SNHLY and CDR2 FYNNEI. The CDR3 has 16 residues. This sample is part of a study of response to subunit inactivated influenza vaccine. Study-level findings and limits: Each seasonal flu vaccination may recruit only limited new T cells, authors suggested.

TCRdb processed the RT-PCR reads anew with MiXCR; each CDR3 protein has one entry. This repertoire shows 150,000 or so distinct CDR3 sequences, approximately 11% found once; its top ten account for 9.5% to 15%. This sequence was found in a man between 50 and 59 years old who received an inactivated influenza vaccine. The V and J genes are TRBV2 and TRBJ2-5; 8 nucleotides match TRBD2. The source was non-naive T cells sorted from PBMCs, collected roughly 6 weeks after vaccination. In DNA form, the CDR3 reads TGTGCCAGCAGTGAAGGGATAGCGGGGCTATCGGAGACCCAGTACTTC. Translated: CASSEGIAGLSETQYF.